This TCR beta chain was obtained from a study of regulatory T cells in long-lasting Graves disease. The authors built TCR beta libraries using iRepertoire HTBI primers and Arm-PCR of CDR3 regions. A single record per CDR3 protein comes from TCRdb applying MiXCR to the multiplex PCR reads. Among around 250,000 distinct CDR3 sequences, around a sixth were seen once, and the ten largest hold 12% to 15%. The sample holds a few counts of this clonotype. Its antigen is currently unknown. This CDR3 spans 19 amino acids. The ends lost 0 bases at V and 2 bases at J; junction bases unmatched: 14. Germline lookup yields CDR1 MNHEY and CDR2 SVGEGT. Study-wide points: Accuracy was possibly reduced by small sample size. Persistent disease was associated with favored TRBV28 usage and with favored use of TRBJ1-2 and TRBJ2-5.

Time point described: newly diagnosed GD, antithyroid drugs for less than 3 months. RNA isolated from PBMCs was used to make the TCR library. These same data were also listed under a study on T cells in Graves' hyperthyroidism and ophthalmopathy. That report notes: The HTBI primer set drove a first-round RT-PCR of the TCR CDR3.

The source was peripheral blood mononuclear cells (PBMCs), collected at new diagnosis, from a patient treated with antithyroid drugs. The TCR was taken from a woman aged 25-40 years with Graves disease. The V and J genes are TRBV6-2 or TRBV6-3 and TRBJ2-5, with 8 bases fitting TRBD2. The CDR3 is CASSYSFPLGAGGQETQYF. In DNA form, the CDR3 reads TGTGCCAGCAGTTACTCGTTTCCGTTAGGTGCGGGGGGACAAGAGACCCAGTACTTC.